Below are 28 T cell receptor beta chains sequenced from a single sample in a study of blood T cells in healthy people across ages. Sample-barcoded 5' priming and a J-beta primer mix drove a second PCR of roughly 6 to 12 cycles. Using its own MiXCR run on the 5' RACE reads, TCRdb lists one record per CDR3 protein. The profile shows about 900,000 distinct CDR3 sequences, approximately 67% of them singletons. What was sequenced was blood. All receptors come from a man under 40 in good health.

V and J are TRBV20-1 and TRBJ2-4, with D perhaps TRBD2 (6 bases). With the DNA end fitting TRBJ2-7 better, the J assignment may be wrong. The CDR3 totals 12 residues. Germline V gene data show CDR1 as DFQATT and CDR2 as SNEGSKA (reference sequence). The DNA for the CDR3 is TGCAGTGCTAAACCCGGGGGTGCCGAGCAGTACTTC. Its protein product is CSAKPGGAEQYF.

The chain employs TRBV20-1 and TRBJ2-1; D not resolved. The germline V gene encodes CDR1 DFQATT and CDR2 SNEGSKA (reference sequence). The CDR3 runs to 10 residues. Trimming removed 4 bases from V and 5 bases from J, with 3 bases in between. The DNA for the CDR3 is TGCAGTGCTAAGCACAATGAGCAGTTCTTC. This sequence encodes CSAKHNEQFF.

The chain couples TRBV7-9 to TRBJ1-5; D is uncertain. Looked up from germline, CDR1 is SEHNR and CDR2 is FQNEAQ (reference sequence). This CDR3 has 15 amino acids. The V gene lost 5 bases and the J gene lost 2 bases, with 13 bases spanning the gap. The CDR3 nucleotides are TGTGCCAGCAGCCCGGGATCGATGGGCAATCAGCCCCAGCATTTT. Protein: CASSPGSMGNQPQHF.

The chain is built from TRBV4-3 and TRBJ2-1, with D possibly being TRBD2 (6 bases). Germline V CDR1 and CDR2: LGHNA, YSLEER. CDR3 length: 15 amino acids. V gave up 4 bases and J gave up 7 bases, with 17 bases separating them. In DNA, the CDR3 is TGCGCCAGCAGCCCTCAGGACGTTGGGACTAATGAGCAGTTCTTC. Translation gives CASSPQDVGTNEQFF.

V and J are TRBV9 and TRBJ2-5, with 7 positions matching TRBD2. The J call could be wrong; TRBJ2-7 is a better fit for the DNA end. The CDR3 contains 15 residues. Germline V lookup: CDR1 SGDLS, CDR2 YYNGEE. The CDR3 nucleotides are TGTGCCAGCAGCGTAGAAAGCGGGGCCAACTACGAGCAGTACTTC. It codes for CASSVESGANYEQYF.

Remarks on this clonotype: Germline is not matched at one junction end, which may reflect a read error. V usage is TRBV4-3 and J usage is TRBJ2-7; 11 positions match TRBD1. Germline V CDR1 and CDR2: LGHNA, YSLEER. The CDR3 sequence is 15 residues long. This CDR3 reads CASSQGQGATYEQYF. The DNA of the CDR3 is TGTGCCAGCAGCCAAGGACAGGGGGCAACGTACGAGCAGTACTTC.

In its sample, this clonotype was seen a few times. The chain uses TRBV20-1 and TRBJ2-7; D gene uncertain. CDR3 length equals 14 residues. The germline V and J ends were trimmed by 0 bases and 5 bases, with 14 bases remaining between them. The germline V gene has CDR1 DFQATT and CDR2 SNEGSKA (reference sequence). CDR3 residues: CSARDARWLDEQYF. The CDR3 bases are TGCAGTGCTAGAGATGCCAGGTGGCTAGACGAGCAGTACTTC.

CDR3 DNA sequence: TGTGCCAGCAGTTACTCGTTGAAAAGATACAATGAGCAGTTCTTC. This encodes CASSYSLKRYNEQFF. V usage is TRBV6-5 and J usage is TRBJ2-1; the D is unclear. The germline gives CDR1 MNHEY, CDR2 SVGAGI. The V end was cut by 0 bases, the J end by 4 bases, with 10 bases between. CDR3 length equals 15 residues.

A single count supports this clonotype. In DNA form, the CDR3 reads TGCAGCGCCTCAAGGACCCAAGAGACCCAGTACTTC. It translates to CSASRTQETQYF. The gene calls are TRBV29-1 and TRBJ2-5; D call uncertain. The V gene lost 7 bases and the J gene lost 1 base, with 10 bases spanning the gap. CDR1 is SQVTM, CDR2 ANQGSEA, per germline. This CDR3 has 12 residues. Variable domain in full (rest from reference TRBV29-1 and TRBJ2-5): SAVISQKPSRDICQRGTSLTIQCQVDSQVTMMFWYRQQPGQSLTLIATANQGSEATYESGFVIDKFPISRPNLTFSTLTVSNMSPEDSSIYLCSASRTQETQYFGPGTRLLVL.

The table lists this clonotype with a few counts. The rearrangement uses TRBV10-3 and TRBJ1-2; 10 bases are a match to TRBD1. Germline V gives CDR1 ENHRY, CDR2 SYGVKD. With V trimmed by 8 bases and J by 5 bases, 5 bases remained unmatched. The CDR3 is 13 residues long. CDR3 in DNA: TGTGCCATCGGGGGGACAGGGGCATATGGCTACACCTTC. Its translation: CAIGGTGAYGYTF.

The chain employs TRBV7-3 and TRBJ2-2; D unclear. The germline V gene encodes CDR1 SGHTA and CDR2 FQGTGA. The V end was cut by 5 bases, the J end by 5 bases, with 15 bases between. The CDR3 totals 15 residues. CDR3 sequence (DNA): TGTGCCAGCAGCCCTCAGCATGAGCCGACCGGGGAGCTGTTTTTT. This sequence encodes CASSPQHEPTGELFF.

This clonotype was observed a single time. The chain joins TRBV6-5 to TRBJ2-7; 7 nucleotides agree with TRBD1. The CDR3 has 13 amino acids. Per the germline V gene, CDR1 is MNHEY and CDR2 is SVGAGI. V lost 5 bases, J lost 5 bases, and 6 bases stayed unmatched. CDR3 residues: CASSEGAYHEQYF. DNA of the CDR3: TGTGCCAGCAGTGAGGGGGCCTATCACGAGCAGTACTTC.

The table lists this clonotype with a few counts. The chain combines TRBV20-1 with TRBJ1-5, with TRBD1 matching over 7 bases. V lost 4 bases and J lost 3; bases outside the gene matches: 6. This CDR3 contains 14 residues. Germline loops: CDR1 DFQATT, CDR2 SNEGSKA (reference sequence). The CDR3 protein is CSAKGTDLNQPQHF. The CDR3 DNA follows: TGCAGTGCTAAAGGGACAGATCTCAATCAGCCCCAGCATTTT.

The genes are TRBV5-1 and TRBJ2-1, with D tentatively TRBD2 (5 bases). Germline CDR1 and CDR2: SGHRS and YFSETQ. Between the trimmed V and J ends, which lost 0 bases and 6 bases, there was a span of 13 bases. This CDR3 contains 15 residues. CDR3: CASSLDGQDSNEQFF. CDR3 DNA sequence: TGCGCCAGCAGCTTGGACGGTCAGGACTCCAATGAGCAGTTCTTC.

The rearrangement joins TRBV20-1 to TRBJ2-7; no definite D call. The CDR3 contains 13 residues. V lost 6 bases and J 2 bases, leaving 14 bases between the germline ends. CDR1 is DFQATT and CDR2 is SNEGSKA in the germline V gene (reference sequence). CDR3 loop: CSASTLPPYEQYF. CDR3 bases: TGCAGTGCCTCCACCCTCCCGCCCTACGAGCAGTACTTC.

The chain combines TRBV20-1 with TRBJ1-2; TRBD1 might be the D (5 bases). The CDR3 sequence is 14 residues long. V was cut by 0 bases and J by 4 bases, with 12 bases left in between. Germline V gene data show CDR1 as DFQATT and CDR2 as SNEGSKA (reference sequence). The chain's CDR3 is CSARDVQGGYGYTF. CDR3 DNA sequence: TGCAGTGCTAGAGACGTCCAGGGAGGCTATGGCTACACCTTC.

The chain employs TRBV7-6 and TRBJ2-1; no reliable D call. Trimming pared 5 bases from V and 6 bases from J, leaving 11 bases between. Germline V gene sequence: CDR1 SGHVS, CDR2 FNYEAQ. The CDR3 is made up of 13 amino acids. This CDR3 is CASSAPGRNEQFF. The CDR3 DNA is TGTGCCAGCAGCGCCCCCGGACGCAATGAGCAGTTCTTC.

For this clonotype: A much more abundant neighbour one base away suggests this may be a read error. This rearrangement joins TRBV3-1 to TRBJ2-3; D is unclear. The CDR3 runs 15 residues. Germline V lookup: CDR1 LGHDT, CDR2 YNNKEL (reference sequence). CDR3 residues: CASSQPGVGIDMQYF. The CDR3 DNA reads as TGTGCCAGCAGCCAGCCCGGCGTTGGTATCGATATGCAGTATTTT.

The rearrangement links TRBV28 to TRBJ2-7; maybe TRBD1 (6 bases). Trimming cost V 7 bases and J 2 bases, with 15 bases left between them. This CDR3 is 14 amino acids long. Germline V gives CDR1 MDHEN, CDR2 SYDVKM. CDR3 sequence: CASIPGDGAYEQYF. The CDR3 DNA is TGTGCCAGCATCCCAGGGGACGGTGCCTACGAGCAGTACTTC. The full variable domain, its missing parts supplied by reference TRBV28 and TRBJ2-7, is DVKVTQSSRYLVKRTGEKVFLECVQDMDHENMFWYRQDPGLGLRLIYFSYDVKMKEKGDIPEGYSVSREKKERFSLILESASTNQTSMYLCASIPGDGAYEQYFGPGTRLTVT.

This chain links TRBV20-1 with TRBJ1-1; no definite D call. CDR1 is DFQATT and CDR2 is SNEGSKA in the germline V gene (reference sequence). V dropped 7 bases and J dropped 7 bases, with 13 bases sitting between them. CDR3 length: 11 amino acids. The CDR3 protein is CSVWPEVEAFF. The CDR3 nucleotides read TGCAGTGTTTGGCCTGAAGTTGAAGCTTTCTTT.

In regard to this clonotype: At one boundary the junction diverges from the germline segment, which might be a read error. This chain joins TRBV7-2 and TRBJ1-4; possible D gene TRBD1, 6 bases. This CDR3 has 15 amino acids. Germline CDR1 SGHTA, CDR2 FQGNSA. The CDR3 loop reads CAGSSASPQGEKLFF. The CDR3 bases are TGTGCCGGCAGCTCCGCCAGCCCCCAGGGGGAAAAACTGTTTTTT.

The rearrangement joins TRBV7-2 to TRBJ2-3; perhaps D is TRBD1 or TRBD2 (6 bases each). V was trimmed by 1 base and J by 5 bases, leaving 13 bases between them. The CDR3 consists of 15 residues. Germline assignment: CDR1 SGHTA and CDR2 FQGNSA. Here the CDR3 DNA reads TGTGCCAGCAGCTTAGTGTGGGGGCGGGGAGATACGCAGTATTTT. This gives the protein CASSLVWGRGDTQYF.

This clonotype has a handful of counts. CDR3 loop: CATSRDRGWEYEQYF. DNA of the CDR3: TGTGCCACCAGCAGAGATCGGGGCTGGGAATACGAGCAGTACTTC. The chain couples TRBV15 to TRBJ2-7, with D possibly being TRBD1 or TRBD2 (5 bases each). Per germline, CDR1 LNHNV and CDR2 YYDKDF (reference sequence). The CDR3 loop spans 15 amino acids. V was trimmed by 0 bases and J by 4 bases, leaving 13 bases between them.

This clonotype was counted a few times. This chain joins TRBV25-1 and TRBJ2-7; TRBD2 is a possible D gene (6 bases). The length of the CDR3 is 14 residues. Looked up from germline, CDR1 is MGHDK and CDR2 is SYGVNS. Trimming removed 6 bases at V and 7 bases at J, with 19 bases between. The CDR3 region is CASSHFREKGEQYF. CDR3 coding DNA: TGTGCCAGCAGCCACTTCCGGGAGAAAGGGGAGCAGTACTTC.

Concerning this clonotype itself: An end of the junction differs from the germline gene, which may be a read error. The rearrangement uses TRBV27 and TRBJ2-4; D perhaps matches TRBD1 (6 bases). The CDR3 consists of 12 residues. The V gene's germline CDR1 is MNHEY and CDR2 SMNVEV (reference sequence). The CDR3 nucleotides are TGTGCCAGCAGTTTAGGGGGCGGCATTCGGTACTTC. This sequence encodes CASSLGGGIRYF.

The rearrangement uses TRBV15 and TRBJ2-7; D unclear. Germline V gene data show CDR1 as LNHNV and CDR2 as YYDKDF (reference sequence). The CDR3 sequence is 15 residues long. The germline V and J ends were trimmed by 0 bases and 6 bases, with 15 bases remaining between them. CDR3 sequence reads: CATSREGMAESEQYF. The CDR3 nucleotides are TGTGCCACCAGCAGAGAGGGGATGGCCGAGAGCGAGCAGTACTTC.

This chain joins TRBV29-1 and TRBJ2-1; 10 bases fit TRBD1. Germline CDR1 and CDR2: SQVTM and ANQGSEA. The CDR3 totals 13 residues. After removal of 4 bases from V and 8 bases from J, the junction contained 5 bases not matched to a gene. The chain's CDR3 is CSVVDRGLYEQFF. The CDR3 DNA reads as TGCAGCGTTGTAGACAGGGGGCTTTATGAGCAGTTCTTC.

This clonotype turned up a few times. DNA for the CDR3: TGTGCCAGCAGCGTAGGAATCCAAGGGGTGACAGATACGCAGTATTTT. Its translation is CASSVGIQGVTDTQYF. V is TRBV9 and J is TRBJ2-3, with D perhaps TRBD1 (5 bases). The CDR3 is 16 amino acids. The V gene's germline CDR1 is SGDLS and CDR2 YYNGEE. The V gene lost 0 bases and the J gene lost 3 bases, with 14 bases spanning the gap.